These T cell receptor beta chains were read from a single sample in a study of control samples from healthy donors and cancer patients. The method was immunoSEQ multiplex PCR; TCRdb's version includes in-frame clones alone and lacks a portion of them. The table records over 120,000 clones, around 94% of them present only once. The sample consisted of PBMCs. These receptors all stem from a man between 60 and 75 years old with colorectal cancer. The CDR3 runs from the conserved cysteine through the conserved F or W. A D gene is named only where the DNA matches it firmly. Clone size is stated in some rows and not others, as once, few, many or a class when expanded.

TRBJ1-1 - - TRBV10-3 CAISVGAEINTEAFF TGTGCCATCAGTGTGGGGGCGGAGATAAACACTGAAGCTTTCTTT
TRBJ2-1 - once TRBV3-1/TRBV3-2 CASSQFAGGQNNEQFF TGTGCCAGCAGCCAATTCGCGGGGGGACAGAACAATGAGCAGTTCTTC
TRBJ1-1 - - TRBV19 CASSDRTDMNTEAFF TGTGCCAGTAGTGACCGGACAGACATGAACACTGAAGCTTTCTTT
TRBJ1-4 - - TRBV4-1 CASSQVSGRGGEKLFF TGCGCCAGCAGCCAAGTGTCGGGAAGGGGAGGCGAAAAACTGTTTTTT
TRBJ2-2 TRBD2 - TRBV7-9 CASSPRTSGGALTGELFF TGTGCCAGCAGCCCCCGGACTAGCGGGGGGGCCTTGACCGGGGAGCTGTTTTTT
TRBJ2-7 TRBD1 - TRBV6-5 CASSSPGQGSYEQYF TGTGCCAGCAGTTCCCCGGGACAGGGCTCCTACGAGCAGTACTTC
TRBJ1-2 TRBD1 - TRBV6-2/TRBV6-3 CASSARQGYGYTF TGTGCCAGCAGTGCTCGACAGGGATATGGCTACACCTTC
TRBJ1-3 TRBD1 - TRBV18 CASSPREGAGSGNTIYF TGTGCCAGCTCACCACGTGAGGGGGCAGGATCTGGAAACACCATATATTTT
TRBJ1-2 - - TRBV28 CASTRVGYGDRGYTF TGTGCCAGCACTCGAGTGGGGTACGGGGATAGAGGCTACACCTTC
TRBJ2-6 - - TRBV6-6 CASSPGISGANVLTF TGTGCCAGCAGCCCAGGGATCTCTGGGGCCAACGTCCTGACTTTC
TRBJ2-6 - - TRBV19 CASSGGVPGANVLTF TGTGCCAGTAGTGGCGGGGTTCCCGGGGCCAACGTCCTGACTTTC
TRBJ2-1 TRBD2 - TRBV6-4 CATSELAGPLYNEQFF TGTGCCACCTCGGAACTAGCGGGGCCCCTCTACAATGAGCAGTTCTTC
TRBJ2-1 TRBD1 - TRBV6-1 CASSERGQASNEQFF TGTGCCAGCAGTGAAAGGGGACAGGCGAGCAATGAGCAGTTCTTC
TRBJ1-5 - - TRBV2 CASRQFSNQPQHF TGTGCCAGCAGACAGTTTAGCAATCAGCCCCAGCATTTT
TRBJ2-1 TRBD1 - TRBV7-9 CASRKPTRDRESNNEQFF TGTGCCAGCAGAAAGCCTACTCGAGACAGGGAGTCAAACAATGAGCAGTTCTTC
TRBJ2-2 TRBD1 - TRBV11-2 CASSRGQGNTGELFF TGTGCCAGCAGTAGGGGGCAGGGGAACACCGGGGAGCTGTTTTTT
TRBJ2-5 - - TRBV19 CASTGTKETQYF TGTGCCAGTACCGGGACAAAAGAGACCCAGTACTTC
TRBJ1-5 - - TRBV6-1 CASSENRAHRAQHF TGTGCCAGCAGTGAAAACAGGGCCCATAGGGCCCAGCATTTT
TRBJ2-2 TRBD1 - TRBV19 CASSMAGGRNTGELFF TGTGCCAGTAGTATGGCAGGGGGTCGGAACACCGGGGAGCTGTTTTTT
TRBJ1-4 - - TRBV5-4 CASSGGVYLEKLFF TGTGCCAGCAGCGGCGGTGTTTACCTCGAAAAACTGTTTTTT
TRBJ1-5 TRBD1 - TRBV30 CAWSVGDSVNQPQHF TGTGCCTGGAGTGTAGGGGACAGTGTGAATCAGCCCCAGCATTTT
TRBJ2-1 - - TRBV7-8 CASSLGRGSYNEQFF TGTGCCAGCAGCTTAGGCAGGGGTTCCTACAATGAGCAGTTCTTC
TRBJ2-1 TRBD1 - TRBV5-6 CASSLVGQAYNEQFF TGTGCCAGCAGCTTGGTTGGACAGGCTTACAATGAGCAGTTCTTC
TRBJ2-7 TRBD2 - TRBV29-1 CSVDLGGVREQYF TGCAGCGTTGACCTTGGGGGGGTTCGCGAGCAGTACTTC
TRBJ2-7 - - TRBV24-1 CATSERIGQTYEQYF TGTGCCACCAGTGAACGCATAGGACAGACCTACGAGCAGTACTTC
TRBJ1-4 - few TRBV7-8 CASSSFDWANEKLFF TGTGCCAGCAGCTCCTTTGACTGGGCGAATGAAAAACTGTTTTTT
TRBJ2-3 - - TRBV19 CASSMVGVSTDTQYF TGTGCCAGTAGTATGGTAGGGGTCAGCACAGATACGCAGTATTTT
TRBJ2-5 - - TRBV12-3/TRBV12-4 CASSFYSGEAQYF TGTGCCAGCAGTTTTTATTCAGGGGAGGCCCAGTACTTC